This T cell receptor beta chain was recovered during a study of STAT5B mutations in CD4+ large granular lymphocyte leukemia (dated 2022 in TCRdb). Regarding the complete study: Among the healthy controls, the CDR3 'QG' motif was associated with a particular HLA allele. The TCRbeta repertoires of CD4+ T-cell large granular lymphocyte leukemia patients were compared with the TCRbeta repertoires of healthy blood donors. Flow cytometry performed on FACSCanto II or FACSVerse showed that the purified fractions had more than 95% purity among lymphocytes.

Reading the germline V gene gives CDR1 SGHDN and CDR2 FVKESK. V is reduced by 4 bases and J by 5 bases, leaving a spacing of 9 bases between them. The CDR3 spans 13 residues, from the cysteine through the phenylalanine. Here the CDR3 DNA is all that survives: 39 bases in frame from base 1. The healthy control group was made up of a few dozen blood donors, and the Finnish Red Cross blood service supplied their buffy coats. All TCR-sequenced material derived from peripheral blood: patient blood samples and healthy donor buffy coats. Peripheral blood mononuclear cells were isolated by Ficoll-Hypaque gradient centrifugation. CD4+ cells were purified magnetically from the buffy coats of healthy controls. Genomic DNA was extracted with the Gentra Puregene Cell and Tissue kit and quantified on a Qubit 2.0 fluorometer. What the work shows at the level of the full study, not this receptor alone: Compared with healthy CD4+ repertoires, CD4-sorted patient repertoires appeared more clonal, and this difference remained even after the putative leukemic clones were removed. TRBV06-family usage was enriched among the top patient clones (8/27) compared with healthy controls (2/35). The main leukemic clonotypes were found to be private to each patient, although 25% of the main leukemic clonotypes were detected at low frequency in the non-leukemic repertoires of other patients. The data were not HLA-matched, and the relatively small sample size could explain the higher clonality seen in CD4+ compared with CD8+ T-LGLL.

Concerning this clone: Its antigen is currently not known. No base-level quality is on record; no much larger clone is a single base apart.

The immunoSEQ assay at survey resolution was applied to genomic DNA for sequencing of TCRbeta rearrangements. Regarding the original processing steps: A lowest detectable productive clonotype frequency of 2.59 x 10-5 was observed in the TCR sequencing data. Only productive TCRbeta rearrangements, meaning sequences that were complete and in-frame, were kept for the analyses. The clonality of each sample was calculated as Simpson clonality in the immunoSEQ Analyzer version 3.0. Clones were binned by frequency as very rare, small, medium, large (1-20%) or hyperexpanded (>20%). OLGA 1.2.3 estimated generation probabilities, VDJtools produced V-gene circos plots, VDJdb was queried for specificities, and GLIPH identified CDR3 motifs. This immuneACCESS table, as held by TCRdb, lists in-frame sequences with V and J called but not all clones. Of the missing ones, under half trace to an unresolved V gene in checked studies; the others have no known cause. V and J calls and clone size are given by that table; D and trimming were obtained from the DNA. The sample table records tens of thousands of clones; 76% of these occur just once. More than 6% of the sample belongs to the ten largest clones.

Source material: CD4+ T cells from blood buffy coats. This chain joins TRBV14 to TRBJ1-5; the D gene remains uncertain. The sequence was collected from a human donor in good health. The DNA sequence follows: TGTGCCAGCAGCCCGGACGAGGATCAGCCCCAGCATTTT. This gives the protein CASSPDEDQPQHF.